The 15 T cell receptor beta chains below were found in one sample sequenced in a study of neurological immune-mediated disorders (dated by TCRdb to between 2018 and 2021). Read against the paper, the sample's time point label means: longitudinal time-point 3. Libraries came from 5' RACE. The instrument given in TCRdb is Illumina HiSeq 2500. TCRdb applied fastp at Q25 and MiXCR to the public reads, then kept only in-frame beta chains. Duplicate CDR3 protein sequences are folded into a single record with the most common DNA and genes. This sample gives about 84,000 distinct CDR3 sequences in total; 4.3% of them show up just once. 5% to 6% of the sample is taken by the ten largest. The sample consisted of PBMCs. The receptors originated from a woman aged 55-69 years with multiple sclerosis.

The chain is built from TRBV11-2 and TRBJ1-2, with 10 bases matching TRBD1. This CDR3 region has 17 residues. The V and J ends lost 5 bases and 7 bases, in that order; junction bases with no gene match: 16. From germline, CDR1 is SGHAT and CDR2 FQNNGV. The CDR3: CASSTLTGGRVRGGYTF. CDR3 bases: TGTGCCAGCAGCACCCTGACAGGGGGCCGGGTGAGGGGTGGCTACACCTTC.

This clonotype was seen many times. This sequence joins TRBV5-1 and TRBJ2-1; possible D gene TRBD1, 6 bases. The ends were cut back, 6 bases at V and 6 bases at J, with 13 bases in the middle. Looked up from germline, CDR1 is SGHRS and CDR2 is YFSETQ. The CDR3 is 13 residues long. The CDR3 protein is CASTRQVGNEQFF. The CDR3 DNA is TGCGCCAGCACCCGACAGGTTGGCAATGAGCAGTTCTTC.

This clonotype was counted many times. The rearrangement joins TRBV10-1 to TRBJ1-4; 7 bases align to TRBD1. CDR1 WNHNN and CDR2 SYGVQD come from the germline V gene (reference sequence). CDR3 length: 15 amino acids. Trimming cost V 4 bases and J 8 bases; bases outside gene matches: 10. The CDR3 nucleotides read TGCGCCAGCAGTGGATCGACAGGGAAAAGAGAAAAACTGTTTTTT. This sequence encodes CASSGSTGKREKLFF.

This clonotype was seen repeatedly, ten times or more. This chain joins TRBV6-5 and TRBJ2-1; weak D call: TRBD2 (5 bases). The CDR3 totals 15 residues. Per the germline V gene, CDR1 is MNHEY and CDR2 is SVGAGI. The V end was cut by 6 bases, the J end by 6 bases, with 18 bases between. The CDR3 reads CASSPEGPGVNEQFF. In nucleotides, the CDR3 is TGTGCCAGCAGCCCCGAGGGCCCGGGTGTCAATGAGCAGTTCTTC.

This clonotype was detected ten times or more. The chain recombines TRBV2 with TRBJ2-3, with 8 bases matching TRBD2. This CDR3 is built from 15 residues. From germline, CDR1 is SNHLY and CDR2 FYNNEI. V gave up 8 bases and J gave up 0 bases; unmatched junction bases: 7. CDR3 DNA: TGTGCCAGCGGGGGTAGCGGGGCCAGCACAGATACGCAGTATTTT. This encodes CASGGSGASTDTQYF.

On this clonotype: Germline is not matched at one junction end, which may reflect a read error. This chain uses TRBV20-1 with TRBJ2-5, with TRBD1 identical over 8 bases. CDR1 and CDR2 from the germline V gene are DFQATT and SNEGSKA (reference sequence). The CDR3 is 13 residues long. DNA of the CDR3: TGCAGTGCTAGTTACCACAGCACCGGGACAGGTCACTTC. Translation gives CSASYHSTGTGHF.

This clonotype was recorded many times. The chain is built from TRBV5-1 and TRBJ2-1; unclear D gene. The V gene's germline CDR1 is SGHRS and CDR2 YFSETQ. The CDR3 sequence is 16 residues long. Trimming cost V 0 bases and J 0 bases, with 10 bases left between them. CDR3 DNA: TGCGCCAGCAGCTTGGCCGGGCTGCCCTCCTACAATGAGCAGTTCTTC. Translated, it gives CASSLAGLPSYNEQFF.

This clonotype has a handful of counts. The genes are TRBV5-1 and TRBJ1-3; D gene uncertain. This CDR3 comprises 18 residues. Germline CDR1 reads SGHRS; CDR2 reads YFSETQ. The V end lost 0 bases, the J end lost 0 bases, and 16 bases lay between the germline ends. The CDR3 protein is CASSLGQRTILSGNTIYF. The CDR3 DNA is TGCGCCAGCAGCTTGGGGCAGCGAACTATACTCTCTGGAAACACCATATATTTT.

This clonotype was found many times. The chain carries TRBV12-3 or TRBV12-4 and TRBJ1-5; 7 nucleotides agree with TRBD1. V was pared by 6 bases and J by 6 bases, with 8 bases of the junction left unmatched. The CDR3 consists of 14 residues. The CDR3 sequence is CASSNDRDGQPQHF. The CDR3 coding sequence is TGTGCCAGCAGCAACGACAGGGACGGTCAGCCCCAGCATTTT.

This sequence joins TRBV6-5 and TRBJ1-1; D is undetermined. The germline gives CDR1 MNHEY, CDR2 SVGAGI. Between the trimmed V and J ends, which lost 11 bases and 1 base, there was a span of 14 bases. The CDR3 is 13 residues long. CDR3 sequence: CASLSWENTEAFF. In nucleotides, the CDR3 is TGTGCCTCCCTTTCTTGGGAGAACACTGAAGCTTTCTTT.

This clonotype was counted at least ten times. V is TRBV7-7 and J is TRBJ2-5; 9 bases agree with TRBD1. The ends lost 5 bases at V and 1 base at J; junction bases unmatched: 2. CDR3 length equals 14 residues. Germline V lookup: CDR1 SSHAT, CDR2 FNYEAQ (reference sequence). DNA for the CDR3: TGTGCCAGCAGCACGGACAGGGGCCAAGAGACCCAGTACTTC. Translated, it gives CASSTDRGQETQYF.

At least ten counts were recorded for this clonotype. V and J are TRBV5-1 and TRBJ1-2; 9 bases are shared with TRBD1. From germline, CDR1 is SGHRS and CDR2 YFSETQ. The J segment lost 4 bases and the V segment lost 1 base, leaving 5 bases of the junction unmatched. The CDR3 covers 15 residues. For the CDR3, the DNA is TGCGCCAGCAGCTTGTGGGGGACAGGGCCCTATGGCTACACCTTC. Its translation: CASSLWGTGPYGYTF.

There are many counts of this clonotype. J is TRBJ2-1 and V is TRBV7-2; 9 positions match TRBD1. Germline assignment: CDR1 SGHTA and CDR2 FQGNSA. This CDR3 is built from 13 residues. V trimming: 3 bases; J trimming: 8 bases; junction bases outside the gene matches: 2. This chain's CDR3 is CASSFTGGDEQFF. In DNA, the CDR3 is TGTGCCAGCAGCTTTACAGGGGGCGATGAGCAGTTCTTC.

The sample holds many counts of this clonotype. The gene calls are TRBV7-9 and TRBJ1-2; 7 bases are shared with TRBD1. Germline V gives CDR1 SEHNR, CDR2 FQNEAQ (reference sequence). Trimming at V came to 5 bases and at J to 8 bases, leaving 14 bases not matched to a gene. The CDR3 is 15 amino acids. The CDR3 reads CASSPSTGLGAGYTF. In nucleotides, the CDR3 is TGTGCCAGCAGCCCCTCGACAGGGCTGGGAGCGGGCTACACCTTC.

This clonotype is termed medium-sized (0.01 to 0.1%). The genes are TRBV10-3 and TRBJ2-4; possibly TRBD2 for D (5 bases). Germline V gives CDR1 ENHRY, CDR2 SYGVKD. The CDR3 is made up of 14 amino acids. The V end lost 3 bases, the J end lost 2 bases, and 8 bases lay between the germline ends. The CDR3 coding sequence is TGTGCCATCAGTGATGAGGGTACCAAAAACATTCAGTACTTC. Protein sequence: CAISDEGTKNIQYF.